There are many counts of the clone carrying this T cell receptor (beta chain). Its specificity is unknown. This sample was included in a study of CD8+CD57+ T cells in acquired aplastic anemia. Study-wide context: Sorting CD4+ and CD8+ cells gave DNA averaging roughly 3.2 ug.

Study-wide results and limits: For CD8+ Simpson's diversity, patients and controls showed no significant difference.

The study profiled TCR beta VDJ and CDR3 using genomic DNA as template. MiXCR, applied by TCRdb to the reads, yields one record per CDR3 protein. The data contain about 200,000 distinct CDR3 sequences, roughly 50% of them singletons. Those patients picked for sequencing had displayed CD8+CD57+ cell expansion on flow cytometry. Every patient was diagnosed with severe acquired aplastic anemia. Patient blood was sampled before any therapy had been received. This TCR came from a human donor with aplastic anemia. The sample comprised sorted CD4+, CD8+, or CD8+CD57+ T cells (not recorded which) from PBMCs.

The CDR3 DNA reads TGTGCCACCAGCAGGGACAGGGGAACCAATCAGCCCCAGCATTTT. Translation gives CATSRDRGTNQPQHF. The genes are TRBV15 and TRBJ1-5, with 9 bases aligning to TRBD1. After removal of 3 bases from V and 3 bases from J, the junction contained 3 bases not matched to a gene. There are 15 residues in the CDR3. The germline CDR1 and CDR2 sequences are LNHNV and YYDKDF (reference sequence).